Listed here are 18 T cell receptor beta chains from one sample, sequenced in a study of cytomegalovirus exposure and HLA in healthy donors. Primers for the PCR totalled 60 Vbeta and 13 Jbeta. Sequencing was performed with immunoSEQ multiplex PCR; in TCRdb, only in-frame clones are kept and a portion is missing. The sample includes 100,000 to 150,000 clones, roughly 80% of them seen just once. Specimen: PBMCs. All receptors come from a woman in her thirties or forties in good health and CMV-seronegative.

This sequence joins TRBV19 and TRBJ2-1; TRBD2 is a possible D gene (6 bases). V was clipped by 5 bases and J by 8 bases, with 16 bases between them. This CDR3 comprises 14 residues. Germline CDR1 LNHDA, CDR2 SQIVND (reference sequence). The CDR3 reads CASSVGTPGDEQFF. The CDR3 region has the DNA TGTGCCAGTAGTGTCGGGACCCCGGGGGATGAGCAGTTCTTC.

As for this clone: Other DNA sequences in the sample encode the same CDR3. This CDR3 is CASSRDRSNQPQHF. The CDR3 nucleotides are TGTGCCAGCAGCCGAGACAGGAGCAATCAGCCCCAGCATTTT. The rearrangement joins TRBV7-8 to TRBJ1-5; possible D gene TRBD1, 6 bases. Germline V gene lookup returns CDR1 SGHVS and CDR2 FQNEAQ. The CDR3 length is 14 residues. Deletions cut 5 bases from V and 1 base from J, with 9 bases between. Using reference TRBV7-8 and TRBJ1-5 for the parts outside the CDR3, the full variable domain is GAGVSQSPRYKVAKRGQDVALRCDPISGHVSLFWYQQALGQGPEFLTYFQNEAQLDKSGLPSDRFFAERPEGSVSTLKIQRTQQEDSAVYLCASSRDRSNQPQHFGDGTRLSIL.

V is TRBV29-1 and J is TRBJ2-7; unclear D gene. Germline V gene lookup returns CDR1 SQVTM and CDR2 ANQGSEA. Trimming stripped 4 bases from V and 4 bases from J, with 8 bases between. CDR3 length equals 11 residues. The CDR3 is CSVVRSYEQYF. CDR3 in DNA: TGCAGCGTTGTCAGATCATACGAGCAGTACTTC.

The chain couples TRBV6-1 to TRBJ2-5; D gene ambiguous. This CDR3 is built from 13 residues. The V end lost 2 bases, the J end lost 4 bases, and 8 bases lay between the germline ends. Germline-derived CDR1 and CDR2 are MNHNS and SASEGT. The CDR3 protein is CASSETGSETQYF. As DNA, the CDR3 is TGTGCCAGCAGTGAAACGGGTTCAGAGACCCAGTACTTC.

Remarks on this clone: The sample has other DNA sequences that encode this CDR3 too. V usage is TRBV14 and J usage is TRBJ2-3; no firm D call. V was shortened by 1 base and J by 1 base, with 3 bases between the two germline ends. The CDR3 spans 13 residues. CDR1 is SGHDN and CDR2 is FVKESK in the germline V gene. The CDR3 protein is CASSQAGTDTQYF. CDR3 sequence (DNA): TGTGCCAGCAGCCAAGCTGGCACAGATACGCAGTATTTT.

The table lists this clone with a count of one. This chain uses TRBV6-5 with TRBJ2-3, with a tentative D call TRBD2 (6 bases). The CDR3 spans 12 residues. V was trimmed by 8 bases and J by 0 bases, leaving 6 bases between them. The germline V gene has CDR1 MNHEY and CDR2 SVGAGI. The DNA for the CDR3 is TGTGCCAGCCGGGGGAGCACAGATACGCAGTATTTT. This sequence encodes CASRGSTDTQYF.

The V gene is TRBV19, the J gene TRBJ1-2; the D is unclear. CDR1 LNHDA and CDR2 SQIVND come from the germline V gene (reference sequence). Trimming pared 4 bases from V and 8 bases from J, leaving 17 bases between. The CDR3 spans 14 residues. CDR3 in DNA: TGTGCCAGTAGTACCCCCGGAGGTTATAGGGGCTACACCTTC. Translation gives CASSTPGGYRGYTF.

The table lists this clone with a few counts. The chain carries TRBV5-1 and TRBJ2-1; tentatively, D is TRBD2 (7 bases). This CDR3 has 17 residues. The V and J ends lost 0 bases and 2 bases respectively, with 15 bases between them. Germline CDR1 reads SGHRS; CDR2 reads YFSETQ. Here the CDR3 reads CASSLDWGGATYNEQFF. The CDR3 DNA is TGCGCCAGCAGCTTGGATTGGGGGGGGGCAACCTACAATGAGCAGTTCTTC.

This clone has only a few counts. The sample holds other DNA sequences that translate to the same CDR3. The gene calls are TRBV5-1 and TRBJ1-2; TRBD1 is a possible D gene (6 bases). V lost 4 bases to trimming and J lost 1 base, with 8 bases between them. Germline-derived CDR1 and CDR2 are SGHRS and YFSETQ. The CDR3 runs to 13 residues. CDR3 DNA sequence: TGCGCCAGCAGCCTACAGGGTAACTATGGCTACACCTTC. This sequence encodes CASSLQGNYGYTF. The full variable domain, rest sourced from reference TRBV5-1 and TRBJ1-2, is KAGVTQTPRYLIKTRGQQVTLSCSPISGHRSVSWYQQTPGQGLQFLFEYFSETQRNKGNFPGRFSGRQFSNSRSEMNVSTLELGDSALYLCASSLQGNYGYTFGSGTRLTVV.

The rearrangement joins TRBV7-8 to TRBJ2-2, with TRBD1 identical over 8 bases. CDR1 and CDR2 (germline): SGHVS, FQNEAQ. The CDR3 has 16 residues. Trimming at V came to 4 bases and at J to 9 bases, leaving 13 bases not matched to a gene. This chain's CDR3 is CASSSTGTGDPRELFF. CDR3 bases: TGTGCCAGCAGCTCAACCGGGACAGGAGATCCTAGGGAGCTGTTTTTT.

For this clone: The same CDR3 also results from other DNA sequences found in this sample. This chain connects TRBV9 to TRBJ2-3, with TRBD1 identical over 8 bases. The CDR3 runs 14 residues. The germline gives CDR1 SGDLS, CDR2 YYNGEE. The V gene end was trimmed by 0 bases and the J gene end by 3 bases; junction bases not matched to a gene: 0. CDR3 sequence: CASSVGQGTDTQYF. CDR3 DNA: TGTGCCAGCAGCGTAGGACAGGGGACAGATACGCAGTATTTT.

The rearrangement joins TRBV29-1 to TRBJ1-1; D not certain. This CDR3 comprises 12 residues. CDR1 SQVTM and CDR2 ANQGSEA come from the germline V gene. Deletions cut 3 bases from V and 6 bases from J, with 11 bases between. CDR3 DNA: TGCAGCGTTGAGGTCCGGGAACCTGAAGCTTTCTTT. Translation gives CSVEVREPEAFF.

The chain links TRBV19 to TRBJ2-7, with TRBD1 as a possible D gene (6 bases). This CDR3 comprises 13 residues. Germline CDR1 and CDR2: LNHDA and SQIVND (reference sequence). Deletions cut 8 bases from V and 2 bases from J, with 13 bases between. The CDR3 nucleotides read TGTGCCAGTTCCTGGACAGATACCTACGAGCAGTACTTC. This encodes CASSWTDTYEQYF.

CDR3 region: CASTQTPGVSGNTIYF. The CDR3 nucleotides are TGCGCCAGCACCCAAACCCCAGGGGTCTCTGGAAACACCATATATTTT. The rearrangement uses TRBV5-1 and TRBJ1-3; the D gene is possibly TRBD1 (6 bases). This CDR3 contains 16 residues. Germline V gives CDR1 SGHRS, CDR2 YFSETQ. The V and J ends lost 6 bases and 0 bases respectively, with 16 bases between them.

V and J are TRBV6-1 and TRBJ2-7; 11 nucleotides match TRBD2. Germline V lookup: CDR1 MNHNS, CDR2 SASEGT. CDR3 size: 17 residues. Losses at the gene ends were 4 bases for V and 3 bases for J; bases not matched to a gene: 11. This CDR3 reads CASSASYGTSGHYEQYF. The CDR3 DNA sequence: TGTGCCAGCAGTGCGTCGTACGGGACTAGCGGACACTACGAGCAGTACTTC.

The V call is TRBV4-3, the J call TRBJ1-1; 12 bases are a match to TRBD1. Looked up from germline, CDR1 is LGHNA and CDR2 is YSLEER. With V trimmed by 0 bases and J by 1 base, 6 bases remained unmatched. This CDR3 comprises 18 residues. The CDR3 DNA is TGCGCCAGCAGCCAAGACGGGGGACAGGGGGCCTGGAACACTGAAGCTTTCTTT. Translating gives CASSQDGGQGAWNTEAFF.

The V and J genes are TRBV6-6 and TRBJ2-2; 8 bases map to TRBD2. With 10 bases clipped from V and 5 bases from J, the junction kept 6 bases outside the gene matches. The germline V gene has CDR1 MNHNY and CDR2 SVGAGI (reference sequence). The CDR3 is made up of 13 amino acids. The chain's CDR3 is CAIRRGATGELFF. The CDR3 DNA is TGTGCCATAAGGCGGGGGGCTACCGGGGAGCTGTTTTTT.

This clone showed up just once. V gene TRBV5-6 combines with J gene TRBJ2-7; a possible D gene is TRBD2 (6 bases). The CDR3 consists of 16 residues. Germline V gene sequence: CDR1 SGHDT, CDR2 YYEEEE. Trimming took off 4 bases at V and 3 bases at J, with 20 bases between the two ends. CDR3 DNA sequence: TGTGCCAGCAGCAACGGACTCGTCGGGGGTTTCTACGAGCAGTACTTC. Translated: CASSNGLVGGFYEQYF.